This is a list of T cell receptor beta chains from one sample in a study of radiotherapy plus CTLA-4 blockade in lung cancer. TCRdb's copy holds only in-frame clones and misses some; the assay was immunoSEQ multiplex PCR. The sample comprises 35,000 to 55,000 clones, about 70% of which are singletons, and more than 20% rests with the top ten. The sequencing here drew on peripheral blood, taken from a patient treated with radiotherapy plus ipilimumab. The receptors were gathered from a human donor with non-small cell lung cancer who had a partial response to radiotherapy plus ipilimumab. Each CDR3 is given with its conserved first and last residue. D genes are given only for firm matches. Size values are once, few and many counts, or a class for expanded clones, and some rows have none.

v_gene: TRBV5-1; d_gene: TRBD1; abundance: NA; j_gene: TRBJ2-5; CDR3nt: TGCGCCAGCAGCCCTAATACAGGGGGCGGGGAGACCCAGTACTTC; CDR3aa: CASSPNTGGGETQYF
v_gene: TRBV6-6; d_gene: TRBD1; abundance: NA; j_gene: TRBJ1-1; CDR3nt: TGTGCCAGCAGCCCACAGACAGGGAGTTACACTGAAGCTTTCTTT; CDR3aa: CASSPQTGSYTEAFF
v_gene: TRBV6-6; d_gene: NA; abundance: NA; j_gene: TRBJ1-1; CDR3nt: TGTGCCAGCAGTCGTAAAGCAGGGTCAGGGAGGACTGAAGCTTTCTTT; CDR3aa: CASSRKAGSGRTEAFF
v_gene: TRBV19; d_gene: NA; abundance: NA; j_gene: TRBJ2-4; CDR3nt: TGTGCCAGTAGTCCGGAGGTGAACATTCAGTACTTC; CDR3aa: CASSPEVNIQYF
v_gene: TRBV29-1; d_gene: NA; abundance: NA; j_gene: TRBJ1-5; CDR3nt: TGCAGCGTTCGCGAACAGGGCAGGGATCAGCCCCAGCATTTT; CDR3aa: CSVREQGRDQPQHF
v_gene: TRBV13; d_gene: NA; abundance: NA; j_gene: TRBJ1-1; CDR3nt: TGTGCCAGCAGCTTAGCTCAGGGTACTCCTGTGAACACTGAAGCTTTCTTT; CDR3aa: CASSLAQGTPVNTEAFF
v_gene: TRBV7-8; d_gene: TRBD2; abundance: NA; j_gene: TRBJ2-5; CDR3nt: TGTGCCAGCAGTGACGGGGGGACCCGGGACCCCCGTGAGACCCAGTACTTC; CDR3aa: CASSDGGTRDPRETQYF
v_gene: TRBV7-8; d_gene: TRBD1; abundance: NA; j_gene: TRBJ2-7; CDR3nt: TGTGCCAGCAGCACGTATTCCGGGACAGGAACTTACGAGCAGTACTTC; CDR3aa: CASSTYSGTGTYEQYF
v_gene: TRBV6-5; d_gene: NA; abundance: NA; j_gene: TRBJ2-2; CDR3nt: TGTGCCAGCAGTTATTACAGGGTTGGAACCGGGGAGCTGTTTTTT; CDR3aa: CASSYYRVGTGELFF
v_gene: TRBV6-5; d_gene: NA; abundance: NA; j_gene: TRBJ1-5; CDR3nt: TGTGCCAGCAGTGAATCAGGGGGCAATCAGCCCCAGCATTTT; CDR3aa: CASSESGGNQPQHF
v_gene: TRBV2; d_gene: NA; abundance: NA; j_gene: TRBJ2-5; CDR3nt: TGTGCCAGCAGTGAGGGGGGAGAGACCCAGTACTTC; CDR3aa: CASSEGGETQYF
v_gene: TRBV5-1; d_gene: TRBD2; abundance: NA; j_gene: TRBJ2-1; CDR3nt: TGCGCCAGCAGCTTATTTAGCGGGAGCAATGAGCAGTTCTTC; CDR3aa: CASSLFSGSNEQFF
v_gene: TRBV5-1; d_gene: NA; abundance: NA; j_gene: TRBJ1-2; CDR3nt: TGCGCCAGCAGCTTGGACACGGGAGCCTATGGCTACACCTTC; CDR3aa: CASSLDTGAYGYTF
v_gene: TRBV30; d_gene: TRBD1; abundance: once; j_gene: TRBJ2-7; CDR3nt: TGTGCCTGGGCAGGGGGCCGCTACGAGCAGTACTTC; CDR3aa: CAWAGGRYEQYF
v_gene: TRBV9; d_gene: TRBD2; abundance: few; j_gene: TRBJ2-5; CDR3nt: TGTGCCAGCAGTTACCAGGGACTAGGTGCGGAGACCCAGTACTTC; CDR3aa: CASSYQGLGAETQYF
v_gene: TRBV19; d_gene: TRBD1; abundance: NA; j_gene: TRBJ1-4; CDR3nt: TGTGCCAGTAGTATGTTTCACGGACAGGGGATGGGAGATGAAAAACTGTTTTTT; CDR3aa: CASSMFHGQGMGDEKLFF
v_gene: TRBV5-4; d_gene: NA; abundance: NA; j_gene: TRBJ1-1; CDR3nt: TGTGCCAGCAGCACAGTGGATACTGAAGCTTTCTTT; CDR3aa: CASSTVDTEAFF
v_gene: TRBV6-1; d_gene: NA; abundance: NA; j_gene: TRBJ2-7; CDR3nt: TGTGCCAGCAGTGAGGGGTGGGGCCGCTACGAGCAGTACTTC; CDR3aa: CASSEGWGRYEQYF
v_gene: TRBV7-2; d_gene: NA; abundance: NA; j_gene: TRBJ2-3; CDR3nt: TGTGCCAGCAGCTTAGCCTCCCTCACGCAGTATTTT; CDR3aa: CASSLASLTQYF
v_gene: TRBV5-6; d_gene: TRBD1; abundance: NA; j_gene: TRBJ1-2; CDR3nt: TGTGCCAGCAGCCCCAGACAGGGGCGTGGATTTTCTTATGGCTACACCTTC; CDR3aa: CASSPRQGRGFSYGYTF
v_gene: TRBV5-4; d_gene: NA; abundance: few; j_gene: TRBJ1-1; CDR3nt: TGTGCCAGCAGCTTGGATTCCTCCAGCACTGAAGCTTTCTTT; CDR3aa: CASSLDSSSTEAFF
v_gene: TRBV18; d_gene: NA; abundance: NA; j_gene: TRBJ1-5; CDR3nt: TGTGCCAGCTCATCCGGGACACCCGACGGGCAGCCCCAGCATTTT; CDR3aa: CASSSGTPDGQPQHF
v_gene: TRBV6-6; d_gene: TRBD1; abundance: NA; j_gene: TRBJ1-5; CDR3nt: TGTGCCAGCAGTCCTGACAGGGAACAGCCCCAGCATTTT; CDR3aa: CASSPDREQPQHF
v_gene: TRBV10-3; d_gene: NA; abundance: few; j_gene: TRBJ1-4; CDR3nt: TGTGCCATCAGTGAAGTCCAGGGGATGGAAAAACTGTTTTTT; CDR3aa: CAISEVQGMEKLFF
v_gene: TRBV7-3; d_gene: TRBD1; abundance: NA; j_gene: TRBJ2-2; CDR3nt: TGTGCCAGCAGTTCGGGACAGGGGGTCCCCGGGGAGCTGTTTTTT; CDR3aa: CASSSGQGVPGELFF
v_gene: TRBV7-2; d_gene: TRBD1; abundance: few; j_gene: TRBJ1-2; CDR3nt: TGTGCCAGCAGCTTAGTGCAGGGGGCTGTCGGCTATGGCTACACCTTC; CDR3aa: CASSLVQGAVGYGYTF
v_gene: TRBV4-1; d_gene: TRBD2; abundance: few; j_gene: TRBJ2-5; CDR3nt: TGCGCCAGCAGCTCCGGACTAGCGGGGAACTATTTTCAAGAGACCCAGTACTTC; CDR3aa: CASSSGLAGNYFQETQYF
v_gene: TRBV5-4; d_gene: TRBD1; abundance: NA; j_gene: TRBJ2-7; CDR3nt: TGTGCCAGCAGCATGGACAGGGTGTCCTACGAGCAGTACTTC; CDR3aa: CASSMDRVSYEQYF
v_gene: TRBV5-1; d_gene: TRBD1; abundance: NA; j_gene: TRBJ2-7; CDR3nt: TGCGCCAGCAGCTTGGGATGGGATGGGACAGACTTCTCCTACGAGCAGTACTTC; CDR3aa: CASSLGWDGTDFSYEQYF
v_gene: TRBV9; d_gene: TRBD1; abundance: few; j_gene: TRBJ1-1; CDR3nt: TGTGCCAGCAGCGAACAGGGGGCAGGGACTGAAGCTTTCTTT; CDR3aa: CASSEQGAGTEAFF
v_gene: TRBV10-2; d_gene: TRBD2; abundance: few; j_gene: TRBJ2-2; CDR3nt: TGCGCCAGCAGTATTAAAGCGGGGGGGCTTGTGACCGGGGAGCTGTTTTTT; CDR3aa: CASSIKAGGLVTGELFF
v_gene: TRBV19; d_gene: NA; abundance: NA; j_gene: TRBJ2-6; CDR3nt: TGTGCCAGTAGTATAAGGGAAAAGGGGTTAGGGGCCAACGTCCTGACTTTC; CDR3aa: CASSIREKGLGANVLTF
v_gene: TRBV4-3; d_gene: TRBD1; abundance: once; j_gene: TRBJ2-7; CDR3nt: TGCGCCAGCAGCCAAGATGGGGACAGTTCGGACTACGAGCAGTACTTC; CDR3aa: CASSQDGDSSDYEQYF
v_gene: TRBV13; d_gene: NA; abundance: once; j_gene: TRBJ2-7; CDR3nt: TGTGCCAGCAGCTCCAGGGGGGTCTACGAGCAGTACTTC; CDR3aa: CASSSRGVYEQYF
v_gene: TRBV6-5; d_gene: NA; abundance: NA; j_gene: TRBJ2-1; CDR3nt: TGTGCCAGCAGGACAGCGGGAACAGGGTCATTTGAGCAGTTCTTC; CDR3aa: CASRTAGTGSFEQFF
v_gene: TRBV18; d_gene: NA; abundance: NA; j_gene: TRBJ1-2; CDR3nt: TGTGCCAGCTCACCATTGAGGGATGATGGCTACACCTTC; CDR3aa: CASSPLRDDGYTF
v_gene: TRBV7-9; d_gene: TRBD2; abundance: NA; j_gene: TRBJ2-1; CDR3nt: TGTGCCAGTCGACTAGCGGGGTACAATGAGCAGTTCTTC; CDR3aa: CASRLAGYNEQFF
v_gene: TRBV6-1; d_gene: TRBD2; abundance: NA; j_gene: TRBJ2-3; CDR3nt: TGTGCCAGCAGTCTTAGCGGGGGCACAGATACGCAGTATTTT; CDR3aa: CASSLSGGTDTQYF
v_gene: TRBV5-4; d_gene: TRBD1; abundance: NA; j_gene: TRBJ1-5; CDR3nt: TGTGCCAGCAGCTTACAGGGGGGACAACAGCCCCAGCATTTT; CDR3aa: CASSLQGGQQPQHF
v_gene: TRBV6-5; d_gene: NA; abundance: NA; j_gene: TRBJ1-1; CDR3nt: TGTGCCAGCTTACCTACGGGGGGCTACACTGAAGCTTTCTTT; CDR3aa: CASLPTGGYTEAFF